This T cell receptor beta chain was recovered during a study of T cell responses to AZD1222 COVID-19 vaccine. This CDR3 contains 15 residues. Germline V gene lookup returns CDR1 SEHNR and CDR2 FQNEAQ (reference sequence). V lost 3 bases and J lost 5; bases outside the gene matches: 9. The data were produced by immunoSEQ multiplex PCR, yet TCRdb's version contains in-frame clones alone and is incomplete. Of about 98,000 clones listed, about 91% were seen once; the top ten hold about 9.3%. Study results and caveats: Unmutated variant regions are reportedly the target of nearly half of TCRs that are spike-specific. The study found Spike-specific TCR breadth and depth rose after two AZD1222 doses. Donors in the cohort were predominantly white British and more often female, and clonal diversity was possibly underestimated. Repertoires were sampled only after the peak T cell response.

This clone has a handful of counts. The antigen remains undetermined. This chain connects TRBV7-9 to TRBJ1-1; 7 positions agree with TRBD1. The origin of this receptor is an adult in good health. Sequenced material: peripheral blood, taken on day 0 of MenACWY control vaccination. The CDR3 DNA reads TGTGCCAGCAGCTTCCAGGGCAGGGGGGTTACTGAAGCTTTCTTT. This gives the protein CASSFQGRGVTEAFF.